Following are 23 T cell receptor beta chains from one sample sequenced in a study of technical replicates of blood from a few donors. The method was immunoSEQ multiplex PCR; TCRdb's version includes in-frame clones alone and lacks a portion of them. The sample includes about 76,000 clones, around 86% of them seen just once. What was sequenced was PBMCs. The source is a human donor in good health. Some clones in this sample may be carry-over from other donors' samples.

The chain uses TRBV2 and TRBJ2-7; 8 bases are a match to TRBD2. The CDR3 consists of 14 residues. Trimming removed 4 bases from V and 2 bases from J; junction bases left unmatched: 4. CDR1 and CDR2 from the germline V gene are SNHLY and FYNNEI. CDR3 in amino acids: CASSGGGGPYEQYF. CDR3 in DNA: TGTGCCAGCAGTGGTGGCGGGGGGCCCTACGAGCAGTACTTC. Combining the CDR3 with reference TRBV2 and TRBJ2-7 gives the whole variable domain EPEVTQTPSHQVTQMGQEVILRCVPISNHLYFYWYRQILGQKVEFLVSFYNNEISEKSEIFDDQFSVERPDGSNFTLKIRSTKLEDSAMYFCASSGGGGPYEQYFGPGTRLTVT.

In its sample, this clone was seen once. This chain joins TRBV15 and TRBJ2-1; TRBD2 agrees at 8 bases. Unmatched junction bases numbered 1, after V lost 0 bases and J lost 3 bases. In germline, CDR1 is LNHNV, CDR2 YYDKDF (reference sequence). The CDR3 runs 15 residues. CDR3 DNA: TGTGCCACCAGCAGAGATACTAGCGGCTACAATGAGCAGTTCTTC. This codes for CATSRDTSGYNEQFF. Variable domain in full (rest from reference TRBV15 and TRBJ2-1): DAMVIQNPRYQVTQFGKPVTLSCSQTLNHNVMYWYQQKSSQAPKLLFHYYDKDFNNEADTPDNFQSRRPNTSFCFLDIRSPGLGDTAMYLCATSRDTSGYNEQFFGPGTRLTVL.

The V call is TRBV7-7, the J call TRBJ2-5, with D perhaps matching TRBD2 (6 bases). The CDR3 contains 13 residues. V was shortened by 3 bases and J by 5 bases, with 10 bases between the two germline ends. CDR1 is SSHAT and CDR2 is FNYEAQ in the germline V gene (reference sequence). CDR3 nucleotide sequence: TGTGCCAGCAGCTTGGGGGGTTCGGAGACCCAGTACTTC. This translates into CASSLGGSETQYF. Filled out from reference TRBV7-7 and TRBJ2-5, the complete variable domain reads GAGVSQSPRYKVTKRGQDVTLRCDPISSHATLYWYQQALGQGPEFLTYFNYEAQPDKSGLPSDRFSAERPEGSISTLTIQRTEQRDSAMYRCASSLGGSETQYFGPGTRLLVL.

The chain has TRBV6-5 and TRBJ2-7, with D possibly TRBD2 on 5 matching bases. Germline values: CDR1 MNHEY, CDR2 SVGAGI. Trimming cost V 0 bases and J 2 bases, with 8 bases left between them. There are 14 residues in the CDR3. The CDR3 DNA sequence: TGTGCCAGCAGTTACTCAGCGGACCCCTACGAGCAGTACTTC. As protein: CASSYSADPYEQYF.

The chain is built from TRBV4-1 and TRBJ2-3, with 8 bases identical to TRBD2. V was clipped by 1 base and J by 1 base; unmatched bases: 4. There are 16 residues in the CDR3. CDR1 and CDR2 from the germline V gene are MGHRA and YSYEKL. CDR3 sequence (DNA): TGCGCCAGCAGCCAAGGCGCGGGGGGAGGCACAGATACGCAGTATTTT. Translation gives CASSQGAGGGTDTQYF.

J is TRBJ2-2 and V is TRBV7-6; D remains ambiguous. Deletions cut 5 bases from V and 0 bases from J, with 13 bases between. This CDR3 has 16 residues. Germline V gives CDR1 SGHVS, CDR2 FNYEAQ. Here the CDR3 DNA reads TGTGCCAGCAGCCTTCAACAGCCTACGAACACCGGGGAGCTGTTTTTT. This sequence encodes CASSLQQPTNTGELFF. Full variable domain (missing parts from reference TRBV7-6 and TRBJ2-2): GAGVSQSPRYKVTKRGQDVALRCDPISGHVSLYWYRQALGQGPEFLTYFNYEAQQDKSGLPNDRFSAERPEGSISTLTIQRTEQRDSAMYRCASSLQQPTNTGELFFGEGSRLTVL.

The sample holds a few counts of this clone. This chain joins TRBV30 and TRBJ2-1, with D unclear. V dropped 1 base and J dropped 8 bases, with 9 bases sitting between them. The CDR3 consists of 12 residues. Germline V gene data show CDR1 as GTSNPN and CDR2 as SVGIG (reference sequence). The CDR3 nucleotides are TGTGCCTGGAGTGGGCAACACGATGAGCAGTTCTTC. Protein sequence: CAWSGQHDEQFF.

CDR3 amino acids: CATRREYQETQYF. CDR3 coding DNA: TGTGCTACCAGGCGGGAGTACCAAGAGACCCAGTACTTC. The chain employs TRBV11-2 and TRBJ2-5; 7 bases are shared with TRBD2. Germline CDR1 is SGHAT and CDR2 is FQNNGV. The CDR3 loop spans 13 amino acids.

This clone showed up just a few times. This rearrangement joins TRBV4-3 to TRBJ2-3; 9 nucleotides match TRBD2. The CDR3 runs 15 residues. The V segment lost 0 bases and the J segment 10 bases; nucleotides outside the gene matches: 8. Germline-derived CDR1 and CDR2 are LGHNA and YSLEER. CDR3 sequence: CASSQDRGSGSAQYF. The CDR3 region has the DNA TGCGCCAGCAGCCAAGATCGAGGTAGCGGGAGCGCGCAGTATTTT.

This clone has just one count. The chain carries TRBV14 and TRBJ2-1; 8 bases agree with TRBD2. The germline gives CDR1 SGHDN, CDR2 FVKESK. The CDR3 totals 16 residues. Losses at the gene ends were 3 bases for V and 3 bases for J; bases not matched to a gene: 7. The CDR3 reads CASSHLGRGVYNEQFF. Written as DNA, the CDR3 is TGTGCCAGCAGCCACCTGGGGCGGGGGGTCTACAATGAGCAGTTCTTC.

This chain uses TRBV27 with TRBJ2-1; TRBD2 matches at 13 bases. V gave up 2 bases and J gave up 8 bases; unmatched junction bases: 6. This CDR3 region has 16 residues. Germline CDR1 is MNHEY and CDR2 is SMNVEV (reference sequence). CDR3 nucleotides: TGTGCCAGCAGTTTAACCGGGACTAGCGGGGCCTATGAGCAGTTCTTC. It yields the protein CASSLTGTSGAYEQFF.

As DNA, the CDR3 is TGTGCCAGCAAGGGGTCGGCGAACTATGGCTACACCTTC. Translation: CASKGSANYGYTF. The chain employs TRBV2 and TRBJ1-2, with D tentatively TRBD1 (5 bases). The V end was cut by 7 bases, the J end by 2 bases, with 11 bases between. CDR3 length: 13 residues. Germline lookup yields CDR1 SNHLY and CDR2 FYNNEI.

This chain joins TRBV2 and TRBJ2-7, with 9 nucleotides matching TRBD1. The V gene's germline CDR1 is SNHLY and CDR2 FYNNEI. CDR3 size: 14 residues. V shed 6 bases, J shed 6 bases, and the junction held 9 bases outside the gene matches. The CDR3 here is CASSNSGTGLEQYF. The CDR3 DNA reads TGTGCCAGCAGCAACTCCGGGACAGGGCTCGAGCAGTACTTC.

The J gene is TRBJ1-2, the V gene TRBV30, with 8 bases that match TRBD1. The CDR3 loop spans 15 amino acids. Germline CDR1 GTSNPN, CDR2 SVGIG (reference sequence). The junction had 14 bases not matched to a gene; V was cut back by 5 bases and J by 6 bases. The CDR3 coding sequence is TGTGCCTGGGGGCCGTGGACAGGGCGGGGCGATGGCTACACCTTC. It encodes CAWGPWTGRGDGYTF.

The V gene is TRBV29-1, the J gene TRBJ2-5; D possibly corresponds to TRBD2 (5 bases). Germline values: CDR1 SQVTM, CDR2 ANQGSEA. This CDR3 is 12 amino acids long. Trimming pared 4 bases from V and 4 bases from J, leaving 10 bases between. The CDR3 sequence: CSVGGYGETQYF. The CDR3 DNA reads as TGCAGCGTTGGAGGGTATGGAGAGACCCAGTACTTC. Combining the CDR3 with reference TRBV29-1 and TRBJ2-5 gives the whole variable domain SAVISQKPSRDICQRGTSLTIQCQVDSQVTMMFWYRQQPGQSLTLIATANQGSEATYESGFVIDKFPISRPNLTFSTLTVSNMSPEDSSIYLCSVGGYGETQYFGPGTRLLVL.

The chain couples TRBV29-1 to TRBJ1-4, with 12 bases matching TRBD1. Germline V gene lookup returns CDR1 SQVTM and CDR2 ANQGSEA. The CDR3 covers 14 residues. With V trimmed by 4 bases and J by 7 bases, 4 bases remained unmatched. This CDR3 reads CSVGDRGRGEKLFF. CDR3 coding DNA: TGCAGCGTTGGGGACAGGGGGCGAGGTGAAAAACTGTTTTTT.

The chain is built from TRBV19 and TRBJ1-5; no clear D. Germline V gene lookup returns CDR1 LNHDA and CDR2 SQIVND (reference sequence). V was shortened by 3 bases and J by 0 bases, with 12 bases between the two germline ends. CDR3 size: 16 residues. The CDR3 nucleotides are TGTGCCAGTAGTATGGAGCGGAAAATTAGCAATCAGCCCCAGCATTTT. It is translated as CASSMERKISNQPQHF.

V gene TRBV6-1 combines with J gene TRBJ1-5, with D possibly being TRBD1 (5 bases). The V gene lost 3 bases and the J gene lost 1 base, with 13 bases spanning the gap. Germline V gene sequence: CDR1 MNHNS, CDR2 SASEGT. The CDR3 runs 16 residues. CDR3 region: CASSEGWGVSNQPQHF. The CDR3 nucleotides are TGTGCCAGCAGTGAGGGTTGGGGGGTGAGCAATCAGCCCCAGCATTTT.

The chain combines TRBV7-9 with TRBJ1-4, with a tentative D call TRBD1 (6 bases). The V and J ends lost 4 bases and 3 bases respectively, with 9 bases between them. The CDR3 consists of 14 residues. In germline, CDR1 is SEHNR, CDR2 FQNEAQ (reference sequence). CDR3 sequence reads: CASSSRQANEKLFF. As DNA, the CDR3 is TGTGCCAGCAGCTCACGACAGGCTAATGAAAAACTGTTTTTT.

The J gene is TRBJ2-7, the V gene TRBV6-4; the match to TRBD1 covers 8 bases. Trimming took 2 bases from V and 0 from J; bases not matched to a gene: 3. From germline, CDR1 is MRHNA and CDR2 SNTAGT. The CDR3 consists of 15 residues. Here the CDR3 reads CASSDPGQDSYEQYF. The CDR3, as DNA: TGTGCCAGCAGTGACCCGGGACAGGACTCCTACGAGCAGTACTTC.

The chain uses TRBV15 and TRBJ1-3, with TRBD1 as a possible D gene (6 bases). Trimming took 6 bases from V and 5 from J, leaving 8 bases between them. Germline assignment: CDR1 LNHNV and CDR2 YYDKDF (reference sequence). The CDR3 has 12 residues. CDR3 in DNA: TGTGCCACCAGGGACAGTCGAAACACCATATATTTT. Residues: CATRDSRNTIYF.

The chain is built from TRBV5-1 and TRBJ2-7; 8 nucleotides match TRBD2. Germline CDR1 and CDR2: SGHRS and YFSETQ. This CDR3 has 16 amino acids. V trimming: 3 bases; J trimming: 8 bases; junction bases outside the gene matches: 16. This CDR3 is CASSWGGTSMHLKQYF. The CDR3 region has the DNA TGCGCCAGCAGCTGGGGGGGGACTAGTATGCACCTCAAGCAGTACTTC.

This clone came up once. The chain combines TRBV4-1 with TRBJ2-7, with 10 nucleotides matching TRBD2. Losses at the gene ends were 0 bases for V and 4 bases for J; bases not matched to a gene: 15. Per germline, CDR1 MGHRA and CDR2 YSYEKL. The CDR3 is 19 residues long. CDR3 coding DNA: TGCGCCAGCAGCCAAGATCTTTTATTAACTAGCGGGGACCAATACGAGCAGTACTTC. Its translation is CASSQDLLLTSGDQYEQYF.